This T cell receptor beta chain was observed in a study of shared clonotypes between healthy human individuals. As for this clone: Its antigen is not identified.

The repertoire was sequenced with immunoSEQ multiplex PCR; TCRdb's copy has only in-frame clones and lacks some. This table has about 1.1 million clones, 70% to 80% appearing once. Study-level results: Naive subsets tended to show greater estimated richness than memory subsets. Shared across a few donors were around 5% of the naive CD4 clonotypes.

CDR3 length equals 15 residues. V trimming: 1 base; J trimming: 6 bases; junction bases outside the gene matches: 7. Germline CDR1 is GTSNPN and CDR2 is SVGIG (reference sequence). The clonotype was recovered from a man between 18 and 35 years old in good health. Some clones in this sample may be carry-over from other donors' samples. The chain combines TRBV30 with TRBJ1-2, with 11 bases identical to TRBD1. Sequenced: memory CD4+ T cells from PBMCs. Subset reported: CD45RA-negative fraction. The CDR3 reads CAWSGRGTGGHGYTF. The CDR3 bases are TGTGCCTGGAGTGGAAGAGGGACAGGGGGTCATGGCTACACCTTC.